Below are 22 T cell receptor beta chains sequenced from a single sample in a study of cytomegalovirus exposure and HLA in healthy donors. The method was immunoSEQ multiplex PCR; TCRdb's version includes in-frame clones alone and lacks a portion of them. The sample carries 200,000 to 300,000 clones, less than 95% recorded once. The sequencing input was PBMCs. The origin of the receptors is a woman in her twenties or thirties in good health and CMV-seronegative.

This clone was picked up a small number of times. The gene calls are TRBV7-8 and TRBJ2-1; weak D call: TRBD2 (5 bases). The V end lost 9 bases, the J end lost 8 bases, and 20 bases lay between the germline ends. Germline V lookup: CDR1 SGHVS, CDR2 FQNEAQ. This CDR3 has 14 amino acids. The CDR3 here is CASRSVGVGYEQFF. CDR3 in DNA: TGTGCCAGTAGATCAGTGGGAGTCGGTTATGAGCAGTTCTTC.

The chain joins TRBV25-1 to TRBJ2-1, with TRBD1 as a possible D gene (6 bases). Germline loops: CDR1 MGHDK, CDR2 SYGVNS. The ends were cut back, 8 bases at V and 4 bases at J, with 9 bases in the middle. The CDR3 is 12 amino acids. CDR3 protein: CASWTVYNEQFF. As DNA, the CDR3 is TGTGCCAGCTGGACAGTGTACAATGAGCAGTTCTTC.

CDR3 bases: TGTGCCAGCAGTGAAATGGACAGGGACTATGGCTACACCTTC. Translation gives CASSEMDRDYGYTF. The chain is built from TRBV6-1 and TRBJ1-2; the match to TRBD1 covers 8 bases. CDR3 size: 14 residues. Losses at the gene ends were 2 bases for V and 3 bases for J; bases not matched to a gene: 2. Germline V gives CDR1 MNHNS, CDR2 SASEGT.

This chain uses TRBV7-2 with TRBJ2-2, with 9 nucleotides matching TRBD1. V was clipped by 6 bases and J by 4 bases; unmatched bases: 6. Germline V gives CDR1 SGHTA, CDR2 FQGNSA. The CDR3 sequence is 15 residues long. The CDR3: CASRPDRGGTGELFF. DNA for the CDR3: TGTGCCAGCAGACCGGACAGGGGAGGCACCGGGGAGCTGTTTTTT.

A word on this clone: At one boundary the junction diverges from the germline segment, which might be a read error. This chain connects TRBV19 to TRBJ1-3, with 8 bases that match TRBD1. The CDR3 is 16 residues long. In germline, CDR1 is LNHDA, CDR2 SQIVND (reference sequence). CDR3 nucleotide sequence: TGTGCCAGTAGCATAGCTCGGACAGGGAGAGAAAACACCATATATTTT. Its translation is CASSIARTGRENTIYF.

V is TRBV14 and J is TRBJ2-7; no firm D call. In germline, CDR1 is SGHDN, CDR2 FVKESK. V shed 1 base and J shed 7 bases, with 8 bases lying between them. The CDR3 has 12 residues. The DNA of the CDR3 is TGTGCCAGCAGCCAAGTCACGAGGGAGCAGTACTTC. Protein sequence: CASSQVTREQYF.

The V call is TRBV5-4, the J call TRBJ2-1; tentative D call: TRBD2 (5 bases). Germline V gene sequence: CDR1 SGHNT, CDR2 YYREEE (reference sequence). The V and J ends lost 3 bases and 11 bases respectively, with 15 bases between them. The CDR3 runs to 13 residues. The DNA of the CDR3 is TGTGCCAGCAGCTCGGTAGCTGAGGGCCAGCAGTTCTTC. This sequence encodes CASSSVAEGQQFF.

In nucleotides, the CDR3 is TGTGCCAGCAGTGAAGGATTAGGGGGTCAGACCCAGTACTTC. Encoded protein: CASSEGLGGQTQYF. The chain employs TRBV6-1 and TRBJ2-5, with D perhaps matching TRBD1 (6 bases). Germline-derived CDR1 and CDR2 are MNHNS and SASEGT. Deletions cut 1 base from V and 6 bases from J, with 12 bases between. The CDR3 spans 14 residues.

The chain uses TRBV28 and TRBJ1-1; tentative D call: TRBD1 (5 bases). V was clipped by 5 bases and J by 3 bases, with 10 bases between them. From germline, CDR1 is MDHEN and CDR2 SYDVKM. CDR3 length equals 13 residues. The CDR3 region is CASSPREYTEAFF. In DNA form, the CDR3 reads TGTGCCAGCAGTCCCAGGGAGTACACTGAAGCTTTCTTT.

This sequence joins TRBV19 and TRBJ2-1; 8 bases align to TRBD2. J gave up 8 bases and V 6 bases, and 9 bases lay outside the gene matches. The CDR3 extends over 14 amino acids. CDR1 and CDR2 from the germline V gene are LNHDA and SQIVND (reference sequence). CDR3 bases: TGTGCCAGTAGGCCGGGACTAGGATTCGATGAGCAGTTCTTC. Encoded protein: CASRPGLGFDEQFF.

The chain couples TRBV9 to TRBJ2-7; D may be TRBD2 (6 bases). Per germline, CDR1 SGDLS and CDR2 YYNGEE. Trimming took off 1 base at V and 0 bases at J, with 11 bases between the two ends. This CDR3 has 15 residues. DNA of the CDR3: TGTGCCAGCAGCGTAAGTTTAGCGGACTCCTACGAGCAGTACTTC. Translation: CASSVSLADSYEQYF.

The CDR3 DNA sequence: TGTGCCAGCACCATGGGTAGCGGCTACCGATTTTCCTACGAGCAGTACTTC. This gives the protein CASTMGSGYRFSYEQYF. The rearrangement joins TRBV11-2 to TRBJ2-7; TRBD2 is a possible D gene (6 bases). Germline V gives CDR1 SGHAT, CDR2 FQNNGV. The CDR3 covers 17 residues. V lost 7 bases and J 1 base, leaving 23 bases between the germline ends.

The V call is TRBV29-1, the J call TRBJ1-1, with TRBD1 matching 7 bases. V gave up 7 bases and J gave up 0 bases; unmatched junction bases: 5. CDR1 and CDR2 from the germline V gene are SQVTM and ANQGSEA. The CDR3 totals 13 residues. The CDR3 nucleotides are TGCAGCGCTGACAGGGATTTGAACACTGAAGCTTTCTTT. It is translated as CSADRDLNTEAFF.

The chain combines TRBV30 with TRBJ1-4; the match to TRBD1 covers 9 bases. This CDR3 spans 15 amino acids. Germline lookup yields CDR1 GTSNPN and CDR2 SVGIG (reference sequence). V lost 0 bases, J lost 4 bases, and 3 bases stayed unmatched. The CDR3 DNA reads TGTGCCTGGAGTGTAGGACAGGGGAATAATGAAAAACTGTTTTTT. Its protein is CAWSVGQGNNEKLFF.

The gene calls are TRBV13 and TRBJ1-4, with D possibly matching TRBD1 (6 bases). V shed 3 bases and J shed 8 bases, with 10 bases lying between them. This CDR3 contains 13 residues. Per the germline V gene, CDR1 is PRHDT and CDR2 is FYEKMQ (reference sequence). In DNA, the CDR3 is TGTGCCAGCAGCTTTGGCGGGGGCGAAAAACTGTTTTTT. As protein: CASSFGGGEKLFF.

The chain has TRBV7-3 and TRBJ2-2; 9 bases fit TRBD1. CDR3 length: 15 amino acids. Germline V gives CDR1 SGHTA, CDR2 FQGTGA. J was trimmed by 5 bases and V by 4 bases; bases with no gene match: 5. The CDR3 DNA reads as TGTGCCAGCAGCTCCTCCGGGACAGGGACCGGGGAGCTGTTTTTT. Translated: CASSSSGTGTGELFF.

V usage is TRBV27 and J usage is TRBJ1-4; 10 bases fit TRBD1. The CDR3 totals 16 residues. V gave up 5 bases and J gave up 0 bases; unmatched junction bases: 3. Germline assignment: CDR1 MNHEY and CDR2 SMNVEV (reference sequence). CDR3 region: CASSPGTGATNEKLFF. CDR3 DNA sequence: TGTGCCAGCAGTCCAGGGACAGGGGCAACTAATGAAAAACTGTTTTTT.

The chain combines TRBV30 with TRBJ2-5, with D unresolved. The V end was cut by 5 bases, the J end by 2 bases, with 9 bases between. The CDR3 covers 12 residues. Looked up from germline, CDR1 is GTSNPN and CDR2 is SVGIG (reference sequence). The CDR3 nucleotides are TGTGCCTGGGCACCAGAACAAGAGACCCAGTACTTC. It yields the protein CAWAPEQETQYF.

The V gene is TRBV30, the J gene TRBJ2-7, with TRBD1 as a possible D gene (6 bases). V lost 4 bases, J lost 2 bases, and 12 bases lay in between. Germline lookup yields CDR1 GTSNPN and CDR2 SVGIG (reference sequence). The CDR3 is 13 residues long. The CDR3 sequence is CAWTGTSTYEQYF. The CDR3 DNA reads as TGTGCCTGGACCGGGACATCCACCTACGAGCAGTACTTC.

The V gene is TRBV6-5, the J gene TRBJ2-7; no clear D. This CDR3 comprises 12 residues. The V gene lost 0 bases and the J gene lost 6 bases, with 6 bases spanning the gap. Germline V gene sequence: CDR1 MNHEY, CDR2 SVGAGI. The CDR3 DNA reads as TGTGCCAGCAGTTACTCATTCGGCGAGCAGTACTTC. It codes for CASSYSFGEQYF.

The chain uses TRBV27 and TRBJ2-4; the match to TRBD2 covers 7 bases. Germline CDR1 is MNHEY and CDR2 is SMNVEV (reference sequence). The CDR3 loop spans 15 amino acids. V lost 6 bases, J lost 7 bases, and 12 bases stayed unmatched. Here the CDR3 reads CASRAGPGVLNIQYF. The CDR3, as DNA: TGTGCCAGCAGAGCGGGACCCGGGGTTTTGAACATTCAGTACTTC.

CDR3 coding DNA: TGTGCCAGAAGCCCGGCGGACGGGGGGAACACCGGGGAGCTGTTTTTT. It translates to CARSPADGGNTGELFF. V usage is TRBV5-3 and J usage is TRBJ2-2; TRBD2 is a possible D gene (6 bases). TRBV5-3 is flagged as an ORF with uncertain function. The CDR3 is 16 residues long. Trimming took 4 bases from V and 1 from J, leaving 14 bases between them.